The 27 T cell receptor beta chains in this list originate from one sample, sequenced in a study of CXCR3-negative and CXCR3-positive naive CD8 T cells. Study conclusions and caveats: More hydrophobic TRB CDR3s were found in CXCR3-positive naive cells than in CXCR3-negative naive cells.

Researchers prepared the TRB cDNA libraries using 5' RACE with UMI labels. From the 5' RACE reads, TCRdb lists one entry per CDR3 protein and no DNA. The sample table sets out 60,000 to 65,000 distinct CDR3 sequences. For these receptors, no antigen is known. Sequencing input: naive CXCR3+ CD8+ T cells from blood. Sample subset: CD45RO-CCR7+CD27+CD95- naive CD8+ T cells expressing CXCR3 (TNR3+). Every receptor here comes from a human donor in good health. Some clones in this sample may be carry-over from other donors' samples.

The V and J genes are TRBV30 and TRBJ1-1. CDR1 and CDR2 (germline): GTSNPN, SVGIG (reference sequence). The CDR3 sequence is 13 residues long. CDR3 sequence reads: CAWSHEGNTEAFF.

This chain links TRBV12-5 with TRBJ1-1; TCRdb names TRBD1, which stays unverified in the absence of DNA. The germline gives CDR1 LGHNT, CDR2 FRNRAP. The CDR3 runs 13 residues. The CDR3 region is CASGLAGGTEAFF.

This rearrangement joins TRBV6-2 or TRBV6-3 to TRBJ1-1. CDR1 is MNHEY and CDR2 is SVGEGT in the germline V gene. This CDR3 spans 14 amino acids. CDR3 protein: CASSYVDPNTEAFF.

This chain uses TRBV7-3 with TRBJ2-7; TCRdb's assignment of TRBD1 cannot be checked, as there is no DNA. The CDR3 consists of 15 residues. Looked up from germline, CDR1 is SGHTA and CDR2 is FQGTGA. This CDR3 is CASSLMLGGTYEQYF.

This chain links TRBV19 with TRBJ1-1. The germline CDR1 and CDR2 sequences are LNHDA and SQIVND (reference sequence). CDR3 length: 14 residues. The CDR3 sequence is CASSIGQFDTEAFF.

The chain links TRBV7-9 to TRBJ1-1; the D call from TCRdb, TRBD1, cannot be confirmed without DNA. Germline V gives CDR1 SEHNR, CDR2 FQNEAQ (reference sequence). The CDR3 length is 16 residues. The CDR3 reads CASSGTAPGAETEDFF.

The chain combines TRBV29-1 with TRBJ1-1; the TCRdb D gene call, TRBD1, has no DNA to confirm it. This CDR3 comprises 13 residues. Per germline, CDR1 SQVTM and CDR2 ANQGSEA. The CDR3 reads CSVERQGATEAFF.

The chain joins TRBV5-1 to TRBJ2-1; TCRdb's D call of TRBD1 is untestable without DNA. Germline CDR1 and CDR2: SGHRS and YFSETQ. This CDR3 has 15 residues. The CDR3 here is CASSLVGQALREQSF.

J is TRBJ2-5 and V is TRBV28; TCRdb lists TRBD1, though no DNA is available to test this call. This CDR3 spans 15 amino acids. From germline, CDR1 is MDHEN and CDR2 SYDVKM. CDR3 amino acids: CASSLPRTGKETQYF.

V gene TRBV25-1 combines with J gene TRBJ2-3; no DNA is available, so the TRBD1 call from TCRdb remains unchecked. The CDR3 is 14 residues long. The germline V gene encodes CDR1 MGHDK and CDR2 SYGVNS. CDR3 protein: CASSEFVQGGSWYF.

This chain links TRBV5-1 with TRBJ1-2; TCRdb reports TRBD1, a call that lacks DNA to check it against. Germline CDR1 is SGHRS and CDR2 is YFSETQ. The CDR3 loop spans 11 amino acids. CDR3 protein: CASSGQGFYTF.

The chain carries TRBV29-1 and TRBJ2-5; TCRdb proposes TRBD2, but this gene call is untestable without DNA. Germline V gene data show CDR1 as SQVTM and CDR2 as ANQGSEA. The CDR3 sequence is 13 residues long. The CDR3 spells CSVVAGLDGAQYF.

The rearrangement joins TRBV24-1 to TRBJ2-2; TCRdb calls TRBD1, which cannot be checked without DNA. Per the germline V gene, CDR1 is KGHDR and CDR2 is SFDVKD. The CDR3 extends over 13 amino acids. Here the CDR3 reads CATLDTHTGELFF.

The genes are TRBV29-1 and TRBJ2-1; checking the TCRdb D call of TRBD1 is not possible without DNA. CDR3 length: 16 amino acids. CDR1 and CDR2 (germline): SQVTM, ANQGSEA. The CDR3 is CSVEDPGQGAWNEQFF.

The chain links TRBV29-1 to TRBJ2-7; TCRdb selects TRBD1, and the lack of DNA leaves this call unchecked. The CDR3 length is 16 residues. Germline values: CDR1 SQVTM, CDR2 ANQGSEA. The chain's CDR3 is CSVRGPGRRGPYEQYF.

The CDR3 is CSARVFGSPEVYNEQFF. The chain couples TRBV20-1 to TRBJ2-1. This CDR3 is built from 17 residues. CDR1 DFQATT and CDR2 SNEGSKA come from the germline V gene (reference sequence).

V and J are TRBV11-1 and TRBJ2-7; the TCRdb call, TRBD1, lacks DNA for checking. Germline CDR1 SGHAT, CDR2 FQDESV (reference sequence). The CDR3 length is 13 residues. CDR3 residues: CASSSPYYYEQYF.

The rearrangement joins TRBV4-3 to TRBJ2-3; TCRdb gives TRBD2 as the D gene, but with no DNA this cannot be confirmed. The CDR3 loop spans 14 amino acids. The germline gives CDR1 LGHNA, CDR2 YSLEER. CDR3 amino acids: CASSPGLGADTQYF.

The V and J genes are TRBV29-1 and TRBJ2-7. The CDR3 has 14 residues. Germline CDR1 reads SQVTM; CDR2 reads ANQGSEA. CDR3 in amino acids: CSVDSGESSYEQYF.

The rearrangement joins TRBV28 to TRBJ1-4. The CDR3 length is 16 residues. CDR1 is MDHEN and CDR2 is SYDVKM in the germline V gene. The CDR3 here is CASSLNVAATNEKLFF.

This clonotype is identified as medium-sized from frequency. This chain uses TRBV7-6 with TRBJ1-1; TCRdb calls TRBD1, which cannot be checked without DNA. Germline CDR1 is SGHVS and CDR2 is FNYEAQ. This CDR3 contains 14 residues. The CDR3 sequence: CASSIGGLGTEAFF.

The rearrangement links TRBV29-1 to TRBJ2-1; checking the TCRdb D call of TRBD2 is not possible without DNA. Per the germline V gene, CDR1 is SQVTM and CDR2 is ANQGSEA. This CDR3 spans 13 amino acids. CDR3 residues: CSVKAGGLGEQFF.

The chain links TRBV5-1 to TRBJ2-6; no DNA is available, so the TRBD1 call from TCRdb remains unchecked. Germline V gene data show CDR1 as SGHRS and CDR2 as YFSETQ. The CDR3 is 16 amino acids. CDR3 sequence: CASSLTGSSGANVLTF.

The V call is TRBV29-1, the J call TRBJ2-7; there is no DNA to check the TCRdb D call of TRBD1. The CDR3 has 16 residues. The germline gives CDR1 SQVTM, CDR2 ANQGSEA. This CDR3 is CSVDGGPGTELREQYF.

The J gene is TRBJ2-3, the V gene TRBV29-1; the TCRdb call, TRBD2, lacks DNA for checking. Germline CDR1 SQVTM, CDR2 ANQGSEA. The CDR3 is 17 residues long. The CDR3 region is CSGDGLAGGTSRDTQYF.

CDR3: CASSQGGVNTEAFF. The V and J genes are TRBV18 and TRBJ1-1; the TCRdb D gene call, TRBD1, has no DNA to confirm it. This CDR3 has 14 residues. Looked up from germline, CDR1 is KGHSH and CDR2 is LQKENI.

The rearrangement joins TRBV4-3 to TRBJ2-6. Germline CDR1 LGHNA, CDR2 YSLEER. The CDR3 runs to 16 residues. The CDR3 loop is CASSQEEGSGANVLTF.